Below are 19 T cell receptor beta chains sequenced from a single sample in a study of T-cell memory formation after mild COVID-19. MiXCR, run by TCRdb on the 5' RACE reads, gives a single entry per CDR3 protein. The profile covers roughly 510,000 distinct CDR3 sequences, with 17% appearing a single time and roughly 8.2% taken by the ten largest. The source material was PBMCs or a T cell subset sorted from them (not recorded which). These receptors came from an adult woman who had mild COVID-19 (a few samples of this study predate the infection). Cell type and time point are not known.

The chain employs TRBV27 and TRBJ2-1, with TRBD2 identical over 13 bases. This CDR3 region has 16 residues. Unmatched junction bases numbered 5, after V lost 4 bases and J lost 5 bases. Germline CDR1 MNHEY, CDR2 SMNVEV (reference sequence). CDR3 in amino acids: CASSSTGTSGNNEQFF. CDR3 bases: TGTGCCAGCAGTTCTACCGGGACTAGCGGGAACAATGAGCAGTTCTTC.

The J gene is TRBJ2-3, the V gene TRBV24-1; possibly TRBD2 for D (6 bases). The V end was cut by 0 bases, the J end by 0 bases, with 12 bases between. This CDR3 contains 17 residues. Germline CDR1 is KGHDR and CDR2 is SFDVKD. CDR3 sequence reads: CATSDLRRGASTDTQYF. Here the CDR3 DNA reads TGTGCCACCAGTGATTTGCGACGCGGGGCAAGCACAGATACGCAGTATTTT.

In regard to this clonotype: Compared with germline, one end of the junction differs, possibly owing to a read error. The chain employs TRBV9 and TRBJ1-6, with D hard to call. CDR3 length: 16 amino acids. Germline CDR1 reads SGDLS; CDR2 reads YYNGEE. The CDR3 bases are TGTGCCAGCAGCGTAATAAGGCGTCCTCGGGCTTCACCACTCCACTTT. It codes for CASSVIRRPRASPLHF.

This clonotype was seen at least ten times. The chain is built from TRBV4-2 and TRBJ2-7; tentatively, D is TRBD2 (6 bases). Germline CDR1 is LGHNA and CDR2 is YNFKEQ. This CDR3 has 15 residues. Trimming stripped 1 base from V and 5 bases from J, with 15 bases between. CDR3: CASSQAAGRDDEQYF. The CDR3 coding sequence is TGTGCCAGCAGCCAAGCGGCGGGACGCGACGACGAGCAGTACTTC.

In its sample, this clonotype was seen a few times. V usage is TRBV5-5 and J usage is TRBJ1-6; D may be TRBD1 (6 bases). The CDR3 is 17 residues long. Germline V gene data show CDR1 as SGHKS and CDR2 as YYEKEE (reference sequence). Trimming stripped 7 bases from V and 6 bases from J, with 23 bases between. The CDR3 reads CASCKSAPGVGNSPLHF. CDR3 coding DNA: TGTGCCAGCTGCAAGTCGGCACCAGGGGTCGGTAATTCACCCCTCCACTTT. The whole variable domain, filled in from reference TRBV5-5 and TRBJ1-6, reads DAGVTQSPTHLIKTRGQQVTLRCSPISGHKSVSWYQQVLGQGPQFIFQYYEKEERGRGNFPDRFSARQFPNYSSELNVNALLLGDSALYLCASCKSAPGVGNSPLHFGNGTRLTVT.

Only a few counts were recorded for this clonotype. This chain joins TRBV5-1 and TRBJ1-2; D perhaps matches TRBD1 (6 bases). V lost 4 bases, J lost 6 bases, and 19 bases lay in between. Germline values: CDR1 SGHRS, CDR2 YFSETQ. The CDR3 totals 15 residues. CDR3 sequence (DNA): TGCGCCAGCAGCATGGGGCGGGGGCCCAGGGATGGCTACACCTTC. Protein product: CASSMGRGPRDGYTF. The full variable domain, rest sourced from reference TRBV5-1 and TRBJ1-2, is KAGVTQTPRYLIKTRGQQVTLSCSPISGHRSVSWYQQTPGQGLQFLFEYFSETQRNKGNFPGRFSGRQFSNSRSEMNVSTLELGDSALYLCASSMGRGPRDGYTFGSGTRLTVV.

The chain combines TRBV6-6 with TRBJ2-3; 8 bases map to TRBD1. With V trimmed by 4 bases and J by 6 bases, 3 bases remained unmatched. This CDR3 comprises 13 residues. Germline-derived CDR1 and CDR2 are MNHNY and SVGAGI (reference sequence). The CDR3 reads CASSSWTGDTQYF. CDR3 DNA sequence: TGTGCCAGCAGTTCGTGGACAGGGGATACGCAGTATTTT.

This clonotype has only a few counts. The chain joins TRBV6-2 or TRBV6-3 to TRBJ2-5, with 7 bases aligning to TRBD1. Germline V CDR1 and CDR2: MNHEY, SVGEGT. This CDR3 has 13 residues. V gave up 6 bases and J gave up 6 bases; unmatched junction bases: 7. CDR3 loop: CASRDRIRQTQYF. CDR3 nucleotides: TGTGCCAGCAGGGACAGGATTAGGCAGACCCAGTACTTC.

This clonotype was counted only a few times. As DNA, the CDR3 is TGTGCCAGCAGCGATCGGTCGGTACACGTGGGGACAGAGAACTCTGGGGCCAACGTCCTGACTTTC. It codes for CASSDRSVHVGTENSGANVLTF. The V and J genes are TRBV3-1 and TRBJ2-6; 7 bases are shared with TRBD1. V lost 5 bases to trimming and J lost 0 bases; unmatched junction nucleotides: 22. The CDR3 length is 22 residues. Germline V CDR1 and CDR2: LGHDT, YNNKEL (reference sequence).

CDR3 in DNA: TGTGCCAGCAGCCCTCGGACTAGCGGGGGATCCTGGGGTTACTACGAGCAGTACTTC. Its translation: CASSPRTSGGSWGYYEQYF. This chain joins TRBV7-2 and TRBJ2-7; 13 bases map to TRBD2. V lost 5 bases, J lost 3 bases, and 16 bases stayed unmatched. Per the germline V gene, CDR1 is SGHTA and CDR2 is FQGNSA. This CDR3 spans 19 amino acids.

The rearrangement links TRBV5-4 to TRBJ2-2, with D unresolved. The CDR3 runs 13 residues. Germline assignment: CDR1 SGHNT and CDR2 YYREEE (reference sequence). The V and J ends lost 3 bases and 8 bases respectively, with 11 bases between them. CDR3 protein: CASSSPTAGELFF. The CDR3 DNA is TGTGCCAGCAGCTCACCTACAGCTGGGGAGCTGTTTTTT.

This clonotype was seen a few times. The V and J genes are TRBV7-8 and TRBJ2-1; 8 bases are a match to TRBD2. CDR3 size: 15 residues. Germline values: CDR1 SGHVS, CDR2 FQNEAQ. V was clipped by 3 bases and J by 3 bases; unmatched bases: 4. The chain's CDR3 is CASSFSGTSYNEQFF. CDR3 coding DNA: TGTGCCAGCAGCTTCAGCGGGACTAGCTACAATGAGCAGTTCTTC.

The chain joins TRBV11-2 to TRBJ2-2, with D unresolved. Germline V gene lookup returns CDR1 SGHAT and CDR2 FQNNGV. The V end was cut by 1 base, the J end by 6 bases, with 15 bases between. CDR3 length equals 16 residues. CDR3 nucleotides: TGTGCCAGCAGCTTAGGGTTACTACGTGCCGCCGGGGAGCTGTTTTTT. This encodes CASSLGLLRAAGELFF.

The chain has TRBV6-5 and TRBJ2-1, with 10 bases fitting TRBD2. CDR1 is MNHEY, CDR2 SVGAGI, per germline. The CDR3 is 13 amino acids. V gave up 6 bases and J gave up 13 bases; unmatched junction bases: 9. DNA of the CDR3: TGTGCCAGCAGGCCCCCGGCTAGCGGGGGACAGTTCTTC. Residues: CASRPPASGGQFF.

In its sample, this clonotype was seen a few times. The CDR3 DNA follows: TGTGCCAGCAGTTACGCGAGGGAAGGAAACACCATATATTTT. Protein product: CASSYAREGNTIYF. The chain couples TRBV6-6 to TRBJ1-3; D is unresolved. Deletions cut 2 bases from V and 4 bases from J, with 9 bases between. The CDR3 spans 14 residues. Per the germline V gene, CDR1 is MNHNY and CDR2 is SVGAGI (reference sequence).

The chain joins TRBV7-9 to TRBJ2-2; the D call may be TRBD1 or TRBD2 (5 bases each). The germline V gene encodes CDR1 SEHNR and CDR2 FQNEAQ (reference sequence). The CDR3 totals 15 residues. The ends were cut back, 7 bases at V and 6 bases at J, with 18 bases in the middle. The CDR3 nucleotides are TGTGCCAGCAATCCGGGGCTCTGGGGCGCCGGGGAGCTGTTTTTT. Protein product: CASNPGLWGAGELFF.

This clonotype came up a few times. The chain joins TRBV6-1 to TRBJ2-5, with D unresolved. This CDR3 is 13 amino acids long. In germline, CDR1 is MNHNS, CDR2 SASEGT. Between the trimmed V and J ends, which lost 4 bases and 5 bases, there was a span of 11 bases. Here the CDR3 reads CASSGVRRETQYF. In DNA, the CDR3 is TGTGCCAGCAGTGGGGTTAGAAGGGAGACCCAGTACTTC.

This clonotype was observed a few times. The rearrangement joins TRBV30 to TRBJ1-2; tentatively, D is TRBD1 (5 bases). Trimming shortened V by 3 bases and J by 2 bases, and 13 bases separated the two germline ends. The CDR3 has 14 amino acids. Germline CDR1 GTSNPN, CDR2 SVGIG (reference sequence). This CDR3 reads CAWRQGPLNYGYTF. In DNA form, the CDR3 reads TGTGCCTGGAGGCAGGGCCCCCTCAACTATGGCTACACCTTC.

The rearrangement links TRBV12-3 or TRBV12-4 to TRBJ1-2; D might be TRBD1 (6 bases). The CDR3 runs 14 residues. Between the trimmed V and J ends, which lost 3 bases and 0 bases, there was a span of 8 bases. This CDR3 is CASSFRDTNYGYTF. The CDR3 coding sequence is TGTGCCAGCAGTTTCCGGGACACTAACTATGGCTACACCTTC.